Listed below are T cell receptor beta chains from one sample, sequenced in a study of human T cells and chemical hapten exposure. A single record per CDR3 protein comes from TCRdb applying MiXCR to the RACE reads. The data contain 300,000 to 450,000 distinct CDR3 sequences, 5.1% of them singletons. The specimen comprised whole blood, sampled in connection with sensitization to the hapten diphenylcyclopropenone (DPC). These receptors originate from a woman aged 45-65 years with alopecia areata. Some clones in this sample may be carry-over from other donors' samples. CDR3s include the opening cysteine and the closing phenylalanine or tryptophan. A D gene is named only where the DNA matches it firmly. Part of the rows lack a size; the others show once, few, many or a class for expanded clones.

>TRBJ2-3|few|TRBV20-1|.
TGCAGTGTCGCGGACCCCCGGGTTGACACAGATACGCAGTATTTT
CSVADPRVDTDTQYF
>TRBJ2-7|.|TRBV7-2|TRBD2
TGTGCCAGCAGCTTAAGTCCGGCTAGCGGGATGTACGAGCAGTACTTC
CASSLSPASGMYEQYF
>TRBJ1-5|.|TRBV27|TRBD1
TGTGCCAGCAGACAACAGGGGGCCGGTCAGCCCCAGCATTTT
CASRQQGAGQPQHF
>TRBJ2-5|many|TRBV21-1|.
TGTGCCAGCAGTCCTCCGAGGGAAGAGACCCAGTACTTC
CASSPPREETQYF
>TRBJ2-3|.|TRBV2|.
TGTGCCAGCAGTGAATCGTGGGGGAATACAGATACGCAGTATTTT
CASSESWGNTDTQYF
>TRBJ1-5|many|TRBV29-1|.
TGCAGCGCTGAGACGGCGGATAATCAGCCCCAGCATTTT
CSAETADNQPQHF
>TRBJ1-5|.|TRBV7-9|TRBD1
TGTGCCAGCAGCCTCGAAGGGGGCGCGGATCAGCCCCAGCATTTT
CASSLEGGADQPQHF
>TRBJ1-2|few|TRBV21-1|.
TGTGCCAGCAGCAAAGTCAGACACTATGGCTACACCTTC
CASSKVRHYGYTF
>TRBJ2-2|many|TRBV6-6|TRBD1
TGTGCCAGCAATTGGGGGACAGGGTGGACCGGGGAGCTGTTTTTT
CASNWGTGWTGELFF
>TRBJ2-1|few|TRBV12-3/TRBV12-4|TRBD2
TGTGCCAGCACTTGGGGTAGCGGGAGTGGCAATGAGCAGTTCTTC
CASTWGSGSGNEQFF
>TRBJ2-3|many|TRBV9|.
TGTGCCAGCAGCGTAGCTCCAGGTCGGGATACGCAGTATTTT
CASSVAPGRDTQYF
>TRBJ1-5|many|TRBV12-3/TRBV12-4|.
TGTGCCAGCAGTTTAGGACTCGCCGGCAATCAGCCCCAGCATTTT
CASSLGLAGNQPQHF
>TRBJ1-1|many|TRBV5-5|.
TGTGCCAGCAGTAGACAGGAGGCTGAAGCTTTCTTT
CASSRQEAEAFF
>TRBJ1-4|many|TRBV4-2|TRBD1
TGTGCCAGCAGCCCCGGTCAGGGGGCCGGCGAAAAACTGTTTTTT
CASSPGQGAGEKLFF
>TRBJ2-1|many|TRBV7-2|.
TGTGCCAGCACCGTTAGTGGCGGGGGCCGCTCCTACAATGAGCAGTTCTTC
CASTVSGGGRSYNEQFF
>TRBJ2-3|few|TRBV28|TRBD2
TGTGCCAGCAGTTTACTAGCGGGTCCAGATACGCAGTATTTT
CASSLLAGPDTQYF
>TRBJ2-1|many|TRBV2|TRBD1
TGTGCCAGCAGTGAATCGGGACAGGGTCCCTACAATGAGCAGTTCTTC
CASSESGQGPYNEQFF
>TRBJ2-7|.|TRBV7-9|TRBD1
TGTGCCAGCAGCTCTAGGTCCCAGGGGGTTGACGAGCAGTACTTC
CASSSRSQGVDEQYF
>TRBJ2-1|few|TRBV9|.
TGTGCCAGCAGCGTAGAATGGGGCCCGAATGAGCAGTTCTTC
CASSVEWGPNEQFF
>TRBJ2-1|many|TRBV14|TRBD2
TGTGCCAGCAGCCAGGTGGTCCCGGGACTAGCGGGGGGGCTGCTGTTCTTC
CASSQVVPGLAGGLLFF
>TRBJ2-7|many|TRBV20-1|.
TGCAGTGCTAGAGATCAAGGGGAAGCCTACGAGCAGTACTTC
CSARDQGEAYEQYF
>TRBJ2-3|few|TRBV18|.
TGTGCCAGCTCTCCCTTAAATCGGGATACGCAGTATTTT
CASSPLNRDTQYF
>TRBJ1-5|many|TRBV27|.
TGTGCCAGCGGCACAGGGTTCAATCAGCCCCAGCATTTT
CASGTGFNQPQHF
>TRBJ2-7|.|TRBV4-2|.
TGTGCCAGCAGCCAAGAAGGTCCGGGAGCCTACGAGCAGTACTTC
CASSQEGPGAYEQYF
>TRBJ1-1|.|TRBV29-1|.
TGCAGCGTAATAGTAGGCTCTGAAGCTTTCTTT
CSVIVGSEAFF
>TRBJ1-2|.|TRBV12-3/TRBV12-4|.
TGTGCCAGCAGACGACAGATAGCCCTACACAGCTATGGCTACACCTTC
CASRRQIALHSYGYTF
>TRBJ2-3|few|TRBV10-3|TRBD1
TGTGCCATCAGTGACCCGGGGACAGGCGAGTCAGATACGCAGTATTTT
CAISDPGTGESDTQYF
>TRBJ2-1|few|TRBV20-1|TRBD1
TGCAGTGCTAGGGCAGGGGGCGCCTATAATGAGCAGTTCTTC
CSARAGGAYNEQFF
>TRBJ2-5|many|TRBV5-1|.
TGCGCCAGCAGCTTGGTCGGGGTTGGAGAGACCCAGTACTTC
CASSLVGVGETQYF
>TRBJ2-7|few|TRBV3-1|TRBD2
TGTGCCAGCAGCCTAGCGGGGGGCCGGGTCGAGCAGTACTTC
CASSLAGGRVEQYF
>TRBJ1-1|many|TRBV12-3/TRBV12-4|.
TGTGCCAGCAGTTTATCGGGGGGAGGTACTGAAGCTTTCTTT
CASSLSGGGTEAFF
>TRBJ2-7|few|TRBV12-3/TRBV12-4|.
TGTGCCAGCAGTTTTCGGGACGCAAGCTCCTACGAGCAGTACTTC
CASSFRDASSYEQYF
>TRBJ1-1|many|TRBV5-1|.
TGCGCCAGCAGCTTGGCTCCGGGGGCGCGGGGCACTGAAGCTTTCTTT
CASSLAPGARGTEAFF
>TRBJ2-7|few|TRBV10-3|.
TGTGCCATCAGTGAGGATGCAGGCGTGGACGAGCAGTACTTC
CAISEDAGVDEQYF
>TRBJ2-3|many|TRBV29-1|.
TGCAGCGTAGACGGGACTTCTACTGGCGATACGCAGTATTTT
CSVDGTSTGDTQYF
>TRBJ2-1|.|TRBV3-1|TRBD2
TGTGCCAGCAGCCAAGAACTGCGGGAGGGCCCCGGCAATGAGCAGTTCTTC
CASSQELREGPGNEQFF
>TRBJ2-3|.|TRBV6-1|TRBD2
TGTGCCAGCAGGCAACCGGGACTAGCGGGAGTTGGGGCAGATACGCAGTATTTT
CASRQPGLAGVGADTQYF
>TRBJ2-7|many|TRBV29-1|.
TGCAGCGTTGGAGGGAGCTCCAACTACGAGCAGTACTTC
CSVGGSSNYEQYF
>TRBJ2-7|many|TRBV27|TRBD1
TGTGCCAGCAGCTTCTGGACAGGGTACCCCTACGAGCAGTACTTC
CASSFWTGYPYEQYF
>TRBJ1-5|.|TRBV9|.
TGTGCCAGCAGCGTAGGGGCTGACAGCGTAGCACAGCCCCAGCATTTT
CASSVGADSVAQPQHF
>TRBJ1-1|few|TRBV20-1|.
TGCAGTGCTGGGGGGCGGAGGACTGAAGCTTTCTTT
CSAGGRRTEAFF
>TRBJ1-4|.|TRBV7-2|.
TGTGCCAGCAGCTTAGGGCCCAACTATGAAAAACTGTTTTTT
CASSLGPNYEKLFF
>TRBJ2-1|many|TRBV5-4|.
TGTGCCAGCAGCTTGGCGGGAAACAATGAGCAGTTCTTC
CASSLAGNNEQFF
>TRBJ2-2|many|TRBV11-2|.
TGTGCCAGCAGCTTAGAAGGACTTCTCACCGGGGAGCTGTTTTTT
CASSLEGLLTGELFF
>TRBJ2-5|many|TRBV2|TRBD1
TGTGCCAGCTGCAAGCTGGGACAGGACCAAGAGACCCAGTACTTC
CASCKLGQDQETQYF
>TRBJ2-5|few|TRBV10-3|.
TGTGCCACTCGAAAAAGTTTAGGCCAAGAGACCCAGTACTTC
CATRKSLGQETQYF
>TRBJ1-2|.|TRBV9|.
TGTGCCAGCAGCGTAGGGGTGCACTACACCTTC
CASSVGVHYTF
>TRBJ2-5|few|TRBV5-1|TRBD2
TGCGCCAGCAGCTCCCAGCGGGGGCCGGGGGAGACCCAGTACTTC
CASSSQRGPGETQYF